The rows below give T cell receptor beta chains drawn from one sample of a study of spatial heterogeneity in lung cancer. MiXCR, run by TCRdb on the 5' RACE reads, gives a single entry per CDR3 protein. The sample yields about 36,000 distinct CDR3 sequences, under 9% seen once. The sample here was PBMCs, taken at follow-up. These receptors came from a male donor with early-stage non-small cell lung cancer. CDR3s include the opening cysteine and the closing phenylalanine or tryptophan. The D gene is left open where the match is weak. Rows may omit the clone size; those that give it use once, few, many or a size class.

CDR3aa	CDR3nt	d_gene	len	abundance	v_gene	j_gene
CSVGGNYNEQFF	TGCAGCGTTGGAGGGAACTACAATGAGCAGTTCTTC	.	12	few	TRBV29-1	TRBJ2-1
CACSGMVVETQYF	TGTGCCTGCTCCGGGATGGTGGTAGAGACCCAGTACTTC	.	13	many	TRBV30	TRBJ2-5
CASRTGGQQPQHF	TGTGCCAGCAGGACAGGGGGCCAGCAGCCCCAGCATTTT	TRBD1	13	many	TRBV12-3/TRBV12-4	TRBJ1-5
CASRRDRAETQYF	TGTGCCAGCAGGAGGGACAGGGCCGAGACCCAGTACTTC	TRBD1	13	few	TRBV6-5	TRBJ2-5
CASNPTPGTSGGALHNEQFF	TGTGCCAGCAATCCCACCCCCGGGACTAGCGGGGGGGCCCTACACAATGAGCAGTTCTTC	TRBD2	20	many	TRBV6-5	TRBJ2-1
CSVDAGQGLYNEQFF	TGCAGCGTTGATGCCGGACAGGGGCTCTACAATGAGCAGTTCTTC	TRBD1	15	many	TRBV29-1	TRBJ2-1
CATSDSVGGGTDTQYF	TGTGCCACCAGTGATTCGGTAGGGGGGGGCACAGATACGCAGTATTTT	.	16	many	TRBV24-1	TRBJ2-3
CASSLDGNSYNEQFF	TGTGCCAGCAGCTTAGACGGGAACTCCTACAATGAGCAGTTCTTC	.	15	many	TRBV7-9	TRBJ2-1
CASSRGLYVPYEQYF	TGTGCCAGCAGCCGTGGGTTATATGTTCCCTACGAGCAGTACTTC	.	15	many	TRBV12-3/TRBV12-4	TRBJ2-7
CASSPTSGGWNNEQFF	TGTGCCAGCAGCCCCACTAGCGGGGGGTGGAACAATGAGCAGTTCTTC	TRBD2	16	.	TRBV7-2	TRBJ2-1
CASSFGEGRTYNEQFF	TGTGCCAGCAGTTTCGGTGAAGGCAGGACCTACAATGAGCAGTTCTTC	.	16	many	TRBV12-3/TRBV12-4	TRBJ2-1
CASSIPQAGDNEKLFF	TGTGCCAGTAGTATACCTCAGGCAGGGGATAATGAAAAACTGTTTTTT	.	16	many	TRBV19	TRBJ1-4
CASSSYTNYGYTF	TGTGCCAGCAGCTCCTATACTAACTATGGCTACACCTTC	.	13	many	TRBV7-2	TRBJ1-2
CAWSSGQGHNEQFF	TGTGCCTGGAGTTCGGGACAGGGTCACAATGAGCAGTTCTTC	TRBD1	14	.	TRBV30	TRBJ2-1
CASSHAGYNEQFF	TGCGCCAGCAGCCACGCGGGCTACAATGAGCAGTTCTTC	.	13	many	TRBV4-1	TRBJ2-1
CASSTRTGGDQPQHF	TGTGCCAGTAGTACCCGGACAGGGGGCGATCAGCCCCAGCATTTT	TRBD1	15	.	TRBV19	TRBJ1-5
CASSPFAGNYNEQFF	TGTGCCAGCAGCCCTTTTGCGGGGAATTACAATGAGCAGTTCTTC	.	15	many	TRBV5-5	TRBJ2-1
CASSSSGVEETQYF	TGTGCCAGCAGCTCGTCCGGGGTCGAAGAGACCCAGTACTTC	.	14	many	TRBV9	TRBJ2-5
CASSYQGQESVQYF	TGTGCCAGCAGCTACCAGGGACAGGAATCGGTGCAGTACTTC	TRBD1	14	many	TRBV7-3	TRBJ2-7
CASSLEGQGADGYTF	TGCGCCAGCAGCTTGGAGGGACAGGGGGCTGATGGCTACACCTTC	TRBD1	15	.	TRBV5-1	TRBJ1-2
CASSSRGEYEQYF	TGTGCCAGCAGCTCCAGGGGGGAGTACGAGCAGTACTTC	.	13	many	TRBV13	TRBJ2-7
CASYRQGPLSGANVLTF	TGTGCCAGCTACCGACAGGGACCCCTCTCTGGGGCCAACGTCCTGACTTTC	TRBD1	17	many	TRBV18	TRBJ2-6
CASSSIVVPHEQYF	TGTGCCAGCAGCTCCATCGTTGTTCCCCACGAGCAGTACTTC	.	14	many	TRBV7-8	TRBJ2-7
CASSRGQPSSYEQYF	TGCGCCAGCAGCCGGGGACAGCCGAGCTCCTACGAGCAGTACTTC	TRBD1	15	once	TRBV4-1	TRBJ2-7
CASSLIFGDEQYF	TGTGCCAGCAGCTTAATTTTCGGCGACGAGCAGTACTTC	.	13	many	TRBV7-3	TRBJ2-7
CASSADRGGNQPQHF	TGTGCCAGCTCAGCCGACAGGGGGGGAAATCAGCCCCAGCATTTT	TRBD1	15	many	TRBV18	TRBJ1-5
CASSEQANNEQFF	TGTGCCAGCAGTGAACAGGCAAACAATGAGCAGTTCTTC	.	13	many	TRBV2	TRBJ2-1
CSARPVVEQFF	TGCAGTGCTAGACCCGTAGTTGAGCAGTTCTTC	.	11	many	TRBV20-1	TRBJ2-1
CASSEGADTEAFF	TGTGCCAGCAGCGAGGGGGCCGACACTGAAGCTTTCTTT	TRBD1	13	many	TRBV6-5	TRBJ1-1
CASSLGWGTNSGNTIYF	TGTGCCAGCAGCTTGGGGTGGGGGACAAACTCTGGAAACACCATATATTTT	.	17	.	TRBV7-6	TRBJ1-3
CASSPWTANTGELFF	TGTGCCAGCAGCCCATGGACAGCGAACACCGGGGAGCTGTTTTTT	.	15	many	TRBV11-2	TRBJ2-2
CASSHPTGAIRELFF	TGTGCCAGCAGCCATCCGACAGGAGCGATCAGGGAGCTGTTTTTT	.	15	many	TRBV4-2	TRBJ2-2
CASRRTGTNTGELFF	TGTGCCAGCAGGCGGACCGGGACTAACACCGGGGAGCTGTTTTTT	.	15	few	TRBV6-6	TRBJ2-2
CSARQGAGGYTF	TGCAGCGCCAGACAGGGGGCGGGTGGCTACACCTTC	TRBD1	12	many	TRBV29-1	TRBJ1-2
CASSLGTRQETQYF	TGTGCCAGCAGCTTAGGGACACGGCAAGAGACCCAGTACTTC	.	14	few	TRBV7-2	TRBJ2-5
CASSSSGGASYNEQFF	TGTGCCAGCAGCTCAAGCGGGGGGGCTTCCTACAATGAGCAGTTCTTC	TRBD2	16	many	TRBV7-3	TRBJ2-1
CASSPREGIQPQHF	TGCGCCAGCAGCCCGAGAGAAGGGATTCAGCCCCAGCATTTT	.	14	.	TRBV5-1	TRBJ1-5
CASSSFAPGTYEGYGYTF	TGCGCCAGCAGCTCCTTTGCACCCGGGACATATGAAGGCTATGGCTACACCTTC	.	18	many	TRBV5-1	TRBJ1-2
CASGTWSYSTDTQYF	TGTGCCAGCGGCACTTGGAGTTACAGCACAGATACGCAGTATTTT	.	15	few	TRBV7-6	TRBJ2-3
CAWSGQGPAEAFF	TGTGCCTGGAGTGGGCAGGGACCGGCTGAAGCTTTCTTT	.	13	many	TRBV30	TRBJ1-1